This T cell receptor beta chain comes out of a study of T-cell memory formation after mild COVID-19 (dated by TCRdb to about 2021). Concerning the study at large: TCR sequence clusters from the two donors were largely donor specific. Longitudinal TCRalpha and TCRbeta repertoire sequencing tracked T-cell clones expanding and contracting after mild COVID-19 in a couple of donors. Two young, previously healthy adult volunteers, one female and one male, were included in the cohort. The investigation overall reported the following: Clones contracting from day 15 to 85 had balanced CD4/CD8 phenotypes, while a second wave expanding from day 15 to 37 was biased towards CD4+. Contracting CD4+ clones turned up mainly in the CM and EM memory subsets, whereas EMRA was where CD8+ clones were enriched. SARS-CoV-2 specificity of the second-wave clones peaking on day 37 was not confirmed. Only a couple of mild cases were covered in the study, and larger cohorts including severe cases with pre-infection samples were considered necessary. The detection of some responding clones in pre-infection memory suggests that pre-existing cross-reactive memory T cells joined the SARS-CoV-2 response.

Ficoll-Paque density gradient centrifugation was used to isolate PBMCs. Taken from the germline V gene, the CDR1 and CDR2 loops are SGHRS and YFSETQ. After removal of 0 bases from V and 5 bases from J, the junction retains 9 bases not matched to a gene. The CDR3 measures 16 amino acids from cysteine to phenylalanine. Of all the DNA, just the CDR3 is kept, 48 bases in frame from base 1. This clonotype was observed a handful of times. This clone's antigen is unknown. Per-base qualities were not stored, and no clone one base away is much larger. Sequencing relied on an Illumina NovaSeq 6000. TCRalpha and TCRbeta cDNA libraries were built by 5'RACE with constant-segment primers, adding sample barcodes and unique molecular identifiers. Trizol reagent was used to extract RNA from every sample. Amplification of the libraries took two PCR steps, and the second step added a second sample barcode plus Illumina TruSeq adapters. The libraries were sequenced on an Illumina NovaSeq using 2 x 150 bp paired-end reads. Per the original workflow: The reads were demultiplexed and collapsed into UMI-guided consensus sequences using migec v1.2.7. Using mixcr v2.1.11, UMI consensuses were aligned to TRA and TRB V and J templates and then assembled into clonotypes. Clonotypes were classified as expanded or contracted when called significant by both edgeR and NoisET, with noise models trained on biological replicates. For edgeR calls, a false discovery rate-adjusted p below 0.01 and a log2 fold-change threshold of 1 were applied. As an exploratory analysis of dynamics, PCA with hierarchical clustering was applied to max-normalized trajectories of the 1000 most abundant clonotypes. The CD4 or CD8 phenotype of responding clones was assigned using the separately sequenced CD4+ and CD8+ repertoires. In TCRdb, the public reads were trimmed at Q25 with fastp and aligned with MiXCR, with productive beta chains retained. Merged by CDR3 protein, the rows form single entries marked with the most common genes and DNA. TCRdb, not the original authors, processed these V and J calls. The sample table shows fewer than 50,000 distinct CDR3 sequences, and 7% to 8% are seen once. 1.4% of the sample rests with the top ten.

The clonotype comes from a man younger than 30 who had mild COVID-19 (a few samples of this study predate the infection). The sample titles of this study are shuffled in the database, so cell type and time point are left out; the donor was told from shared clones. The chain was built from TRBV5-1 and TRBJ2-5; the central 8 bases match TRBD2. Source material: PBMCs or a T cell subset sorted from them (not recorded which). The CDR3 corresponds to CASSLDQSGGGETQYF. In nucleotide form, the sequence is TGCGCCAGCAGCTTGGATCAGAGCGGGGGAGGGGAGACCCAGTACTTC.